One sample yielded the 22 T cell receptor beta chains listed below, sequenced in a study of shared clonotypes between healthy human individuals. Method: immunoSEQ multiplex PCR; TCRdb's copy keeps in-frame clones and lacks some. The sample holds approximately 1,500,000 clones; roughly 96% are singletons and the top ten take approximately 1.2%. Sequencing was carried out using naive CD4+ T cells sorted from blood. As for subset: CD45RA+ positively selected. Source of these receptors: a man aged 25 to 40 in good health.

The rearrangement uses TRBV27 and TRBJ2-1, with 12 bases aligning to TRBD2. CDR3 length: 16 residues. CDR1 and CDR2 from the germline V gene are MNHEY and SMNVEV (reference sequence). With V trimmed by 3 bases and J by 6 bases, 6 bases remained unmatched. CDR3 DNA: TGTGCCAGCAGTTTTTTTGGACTAGCGGGGACCAATGAGCAGTTCTTC. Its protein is CASSFFGLAGTNEQFF.

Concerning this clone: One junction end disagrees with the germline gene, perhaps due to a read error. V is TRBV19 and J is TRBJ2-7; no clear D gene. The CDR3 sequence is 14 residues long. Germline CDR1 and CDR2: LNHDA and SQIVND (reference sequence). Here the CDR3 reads CANSMDGFTYEQYF. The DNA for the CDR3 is TGTGCCAATAGTATGGACGGTTTTACCTACGAGCAGTACTTC.

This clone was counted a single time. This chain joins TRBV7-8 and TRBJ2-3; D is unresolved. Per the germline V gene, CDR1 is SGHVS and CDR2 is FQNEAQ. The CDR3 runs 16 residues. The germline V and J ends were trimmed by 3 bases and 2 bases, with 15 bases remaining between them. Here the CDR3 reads CASSFGFSELTDTQYF. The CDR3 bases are TGTGCCAGCAGCTTCGGTTTTTCGGAGCTCACAGATACGCAGTATTTT.

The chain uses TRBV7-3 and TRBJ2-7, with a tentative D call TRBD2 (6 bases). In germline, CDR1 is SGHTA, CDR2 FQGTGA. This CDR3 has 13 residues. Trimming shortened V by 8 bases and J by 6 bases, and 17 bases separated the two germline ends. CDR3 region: CASRRDCHPEQYF. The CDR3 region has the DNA TGTGCCAGCCGGAGGGACTGCCATCCCGAGCAGTACTTC.

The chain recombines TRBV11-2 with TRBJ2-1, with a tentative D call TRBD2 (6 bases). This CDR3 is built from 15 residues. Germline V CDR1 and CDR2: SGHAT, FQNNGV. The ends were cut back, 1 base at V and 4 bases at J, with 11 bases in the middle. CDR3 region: CASSLGRDPYNEQFF. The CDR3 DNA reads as TGTGCCAGCAGCTTAGGGCGGGACCCGTACAATGAGCAGTTCTTC.

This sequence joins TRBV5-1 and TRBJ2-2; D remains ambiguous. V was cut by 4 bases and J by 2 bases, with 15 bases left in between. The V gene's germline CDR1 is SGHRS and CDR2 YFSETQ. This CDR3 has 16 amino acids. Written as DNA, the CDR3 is TGCGCCAGCAGCCTGAGCGAACCAGCAAACACCGGGGAGCTGTTTTTT. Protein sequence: CASSLSEPANTGELFF. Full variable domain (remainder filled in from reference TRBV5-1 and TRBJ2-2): KAGVTQTPRYLIKTRGQQVTLSCSPISGHRSVSWYQQTPGQGLQFLFEYFSETQRNKGNFPGRFSGRQFSNSRSEMNVSTLELGDSALYLCASSLSEPANTGELFFGEGSRLTVL.

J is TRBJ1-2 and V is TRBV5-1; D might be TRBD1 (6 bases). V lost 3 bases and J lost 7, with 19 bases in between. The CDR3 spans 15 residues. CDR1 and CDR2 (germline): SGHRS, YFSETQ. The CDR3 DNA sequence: TGCGCCAGCAGCTCAAACGTACAGGGAGGCGGTGGCTACACCTTC. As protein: CASSSNVQGGGGYTF.

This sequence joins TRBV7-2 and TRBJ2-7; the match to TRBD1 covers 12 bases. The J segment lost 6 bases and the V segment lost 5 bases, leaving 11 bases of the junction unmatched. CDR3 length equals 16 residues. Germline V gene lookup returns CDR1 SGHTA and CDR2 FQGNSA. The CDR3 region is CASSPSGDRGRPEQYF. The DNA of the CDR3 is TGTGCCAGCAGCCCTAGCGGGGACAGGGGGCGCCCCGAGCAGTACTTC.

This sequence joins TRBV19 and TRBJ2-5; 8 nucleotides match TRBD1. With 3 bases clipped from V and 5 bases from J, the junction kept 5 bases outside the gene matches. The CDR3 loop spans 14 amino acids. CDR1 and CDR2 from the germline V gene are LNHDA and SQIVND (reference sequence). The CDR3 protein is CASSMTGAIETQYF. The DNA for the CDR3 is TGTGCCAGTAGTATGACAGGGGCCATTGAGACCCAGTACTTC.

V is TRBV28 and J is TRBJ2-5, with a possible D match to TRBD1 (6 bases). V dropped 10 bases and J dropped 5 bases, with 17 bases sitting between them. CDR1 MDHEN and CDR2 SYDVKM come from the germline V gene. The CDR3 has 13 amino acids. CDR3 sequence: CATSRQGIETQYF. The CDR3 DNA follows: TGTGCCACCTCGCGTCAGGGGATTGAGACCCAGTACTTC.

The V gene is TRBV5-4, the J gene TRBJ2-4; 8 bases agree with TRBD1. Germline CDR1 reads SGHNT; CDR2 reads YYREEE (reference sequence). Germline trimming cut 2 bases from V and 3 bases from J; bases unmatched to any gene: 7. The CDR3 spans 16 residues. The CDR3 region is CASSLSGGADKNIQYF. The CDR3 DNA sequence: TGTGCCAGCAGCTTATCAGGGGGCGCGGACAAAAACATTCAGTACTTC. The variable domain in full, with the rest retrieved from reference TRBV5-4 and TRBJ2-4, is ETGVTQSPTHLIKTRGQQVTLRCSSQSGHNTVSWYQQALGQGPQFIFQYYREEENGRGNFPPRFSGLQFPNYSSELNVNALELDDSALYLCASSLSGGADKNIQYFGAGTRLSVL.

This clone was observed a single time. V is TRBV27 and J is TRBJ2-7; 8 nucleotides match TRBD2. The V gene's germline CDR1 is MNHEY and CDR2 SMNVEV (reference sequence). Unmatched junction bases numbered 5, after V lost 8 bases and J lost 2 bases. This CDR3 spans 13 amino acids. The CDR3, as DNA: TGTGCCAGCGGTCATAGCGGGACCTACGAGCAGTACTTC. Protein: CASGHSGTYEQYF.

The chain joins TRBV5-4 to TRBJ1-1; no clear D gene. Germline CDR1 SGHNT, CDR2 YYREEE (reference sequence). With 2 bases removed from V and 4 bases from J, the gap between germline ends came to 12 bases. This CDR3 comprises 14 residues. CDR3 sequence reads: CASSFIGLSTEAFF. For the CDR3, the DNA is TGTGCCAGCAGCTTTATCGGTCTAAGCACTGAAGCTTTCTTT.

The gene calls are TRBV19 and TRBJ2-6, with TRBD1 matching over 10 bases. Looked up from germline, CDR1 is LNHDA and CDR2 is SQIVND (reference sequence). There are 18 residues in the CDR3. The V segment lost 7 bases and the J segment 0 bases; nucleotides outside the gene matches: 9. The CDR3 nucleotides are TGTGCCAGTACCAAGACAGGGGGCAGCCCCTCTGGGGCCAACGTCCTGACTTTC. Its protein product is CASTKTGGSPSGANVLTF.

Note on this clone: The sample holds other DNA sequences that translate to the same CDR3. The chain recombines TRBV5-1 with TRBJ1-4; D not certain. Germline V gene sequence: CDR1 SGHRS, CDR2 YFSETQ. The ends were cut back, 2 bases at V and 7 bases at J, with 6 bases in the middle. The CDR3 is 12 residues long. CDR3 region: CASSFEGEKLFF. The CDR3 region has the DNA TGCGCCAGCAGCTTTGAGGGTGAAAAACTGTTTTTT.

CDR3 bases: TGTGCCAGCAGCTTAGCACCCTTGCGCATCCGGGAGACCCAGTACTTC. This codes for CASSLAPLRIRETQYF. This chain connects TRBV7-9 to TRBJ2-5, with no clear D. The germline CDR1 and CDR2 sequences are SEHNR and FQNEAQ (reference sequence). This CDR3 spans 16 amino acids. V was trimmed by 0 bases and J by 5 bases, leaving 16 bases between them.

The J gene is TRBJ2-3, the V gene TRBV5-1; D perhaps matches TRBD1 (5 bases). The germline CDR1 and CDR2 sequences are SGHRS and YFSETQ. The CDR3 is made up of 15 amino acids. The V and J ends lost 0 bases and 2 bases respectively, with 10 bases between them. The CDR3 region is CASSLEGRDTDTQYF. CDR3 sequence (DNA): TGCGCCAGCAGCTTGGAAGGCAGGGACACAGATACGCAGTATTTT.

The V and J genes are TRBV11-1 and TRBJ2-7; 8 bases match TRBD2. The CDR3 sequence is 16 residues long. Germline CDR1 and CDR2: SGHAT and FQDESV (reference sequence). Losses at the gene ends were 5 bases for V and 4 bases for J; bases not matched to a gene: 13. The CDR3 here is CASSPRHQRESYEQYF. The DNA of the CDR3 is TGTGCCAGCAGCCCACGCCACCAGCGGGAGTCATACGAGCAGTACTTC. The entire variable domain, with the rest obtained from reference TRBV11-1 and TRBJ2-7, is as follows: EAEVAQSPRYKITEKSQAVAFWCDPISGHATLYWYRQILGQGPELLVQFQDESVVDDSQLPKDRFSAERLKGVDSTLKIQPAELGDSAMYLCASSPRHQRESYEQYFGPGTRLTVT.

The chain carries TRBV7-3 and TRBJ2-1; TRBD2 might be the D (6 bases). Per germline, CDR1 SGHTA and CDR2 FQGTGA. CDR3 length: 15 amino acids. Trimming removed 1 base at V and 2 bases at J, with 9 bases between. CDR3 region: CASSLRTKPYNEQFF. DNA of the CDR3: TGTGCCAGCAGCTTAAGGACTAAACCCTACAATGAGCAGTTCTTC.

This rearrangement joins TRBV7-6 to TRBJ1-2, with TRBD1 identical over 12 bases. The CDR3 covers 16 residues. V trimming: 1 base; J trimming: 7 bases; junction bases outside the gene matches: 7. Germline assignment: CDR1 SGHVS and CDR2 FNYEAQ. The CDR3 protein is CASSLGPGQGAGGYTF. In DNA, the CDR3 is TGTGCCAGCAGCTTAGGACCGGGACAGGGGGCAGGTGGCTACACCTTC.

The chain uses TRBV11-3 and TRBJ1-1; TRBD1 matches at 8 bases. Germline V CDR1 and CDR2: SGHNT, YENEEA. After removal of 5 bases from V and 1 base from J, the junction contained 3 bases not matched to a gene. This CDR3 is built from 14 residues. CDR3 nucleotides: TGTGCCAGCAGCCCTGGGACAGGGAACACTGAAGCTTTCTTT. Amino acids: CASSPGTGNTEAFF.

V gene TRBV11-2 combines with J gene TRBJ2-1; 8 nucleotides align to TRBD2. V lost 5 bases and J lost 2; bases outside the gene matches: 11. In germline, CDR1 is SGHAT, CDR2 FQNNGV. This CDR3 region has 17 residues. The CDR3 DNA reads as TGTGCCAGCAGCCTCTTAGCGGGACACTTAGCCTACAATGAGCAGTTCTTC. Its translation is CASSLLAGHLAYNEQFF.